The 21 T cell receptor beta chains below come from one sample, sequenced in a study of blood T cell repertoires in COVID-19. TCRdb keeps only in-frame clones here, not all; method: immunoSEQ multiplex PCR. The sample consists of about 500,000 clones, 89% of them appearing once. The sample taken for sequencing was peripheral blood. The receptors here all came from a man younger than 35 with COVID-19, enrolled during active disease.

The chain is built from TRBV15 and TRBJ2-1; tentative D call: TRBD2 (6 bases). Deletions cut 0 bases from V and 5 bases from J, with 14 bases between. CDR3 length: 16 residues. Germline loops: CDR1 LNHNV, CDR2 YYDKDF (reference sequence). The CDR3 is CATSRDPGGKNNEQFF. Here the CDR3 DNA reads TGTGCCACCAGCAGAGATCCTGGCGGGAAGAACAATGAGCAGTTCTTC.

This chain uses TRBV10-3 with TRBJ2-1; maybe TRBD2 (6 bases). Trimming left V 6 bases short and J 5 bases short, with 20 bases between. The CDR3 has 16 amino acids. Germline CDR1 ENHRY, CDR2 SYGVKD. The CDR3 is CAIRGLSGDLDNEQFF. The CDR3 DNA follows: TGTGCCATCAGAGGCCTTTCGGGGGACCTTGACAATGAGCAGTTCTTC.

The chain recombines TRBV5-6 with TRBJ2-1; maybe TRBD2 (5 bases). This CDR3 comprises 15 residues. Germline CDR1 and CDR2: SGHDT and YYEEEE. Trimming removed 1 base from V and 0 bases from J, with 8 bases in between. The CDR3 DNA reads TGTGCCAGCAGCTTGTCGGGGAGCTCCTACAATGAGCAGTTCTTC. Translation: CASSLSGSSYNEQFF.

The chain combines TRBV6-1 with TRBJ2-7; TRBD2 agrees at 13 bases. Per germline, CDR1 MNHNS and CDR2 SASEGT. V lost 2 bases and J lost 5; bases outside the gene matches: 12. The CDR3 spans 18 residues. The CDR3 here is CASSESRSGLAGFHEQYF. The DNA of the CDR3 is TGTGCCAGCAGTGAATCCCGCTCGGGACTAGCGGGGTTCCACGAGCAGTACTTC.

This clone was seen just once. The rearrangement joins TRBV11-2 to TRBJ2-2; maybe TRBD1 (7 bases). Trimming cost V 5 bases and J 4 bases, with 14 bases left between them. Looked up from germline, CDR1 is SGHAT and CDR2 is FQNNGV. The CDR3 spans 15 residues. The chain's CDR3 is CASSRAGQTTGELFF. The CDR3 DNA follows: TGTGCCAGCAGCCGTGCGGGACAGACCACCGGGGAGCTGTTTTTT.

This clone was seen a few times. The V call is TRBV14, the J call TRBJ2-2; D gene unclear. The ends were cut back, 4 bases at V and 1 base at J, with 7 bases in the middle. This CDR3 region has 14 residues. CDR1 and CDR2 (germline): SGHDN, FVKESK. CDR3 DNA: TGTGCCAGCAGCCGGTCAGTGAACACCGGGGAGCTGTTTTTT. It is translated as CASSRSVNTGELFF. Filled out from reference TRBV14 and TRBJ2-2, the complete variable domain reads EAGVTQFPSHSVIEKGQTVTLRCDPISGHDNLYWYRRVMGKEIKFLLHFVKESKQDESGMPNNRFLAERTGGTYSTLKVQPAELEDSGVYFCASSRSVNTGELFFGEGSRLTVL.

The chain joins TRBV4-1 to TRBJ2-7, with 10 bases lining up with TRBD2. The germline V gene has CDR1 MGHRA and CDR2 YSYEKL. The CDR3 sequence is 20 residues long. Losses at the gene ends were 4 bases for V and 6 bases for J; bases not matched to a gene: 24. CDR3 region: CASSPTLKVAGGPLTGEQYF. CDR3 DNA: TGCGCCAGCAGCCCAACCTTGAAGGTAGCGGGGGGACCCCTCACGGGCGAGCAGTACTTC.

The chain uses TRBV12-5 and TRBJ1-5, with D uncertain. This CDR3 is 13 amino acids long. Between the trimmed V and J ends, which lost 2 bases and 10 bases, there was a span of 12 bases. CDR1 is LGHNT and CDR2 is FRNRAP in the germline V gene. The CDR3 protein is CASGLSVSVPQHF. The CDR3 DNA sequence: TGTGCTAGTGGTTTGAGCGTTTCCGTTCCCCAGCATTTT.

This sequence joins TRBV15 and TRBJ2-3; 12 bases agree with TRBD2. The CDR3 is 17 amino acids. CDR1 LNHNV and CDR2 YYDKDF come from the germline V gene (reference sequence). V gave up 3 bases and J gave up 4 bases; unmatched junction bases: 8. The CDR3 spells CATSSATGLAGADTQYF. The CDR3 nucleotides are TGTGCCACCAGCAGCGCAACGGGACTAGCGGGTGCAGATACGCAGTATTTT.

The chain couples TRBV6-6 to TRBJ1-1, with D uncertain. The germline CDR1 and CDR2 sequences are MNHNY and SVGAGI (reference sequence). CDR3 length: 12 amino acids. Trimming left V 6 bases short and J 1 base short, with 6 bases between. The CDR3 here is CASRRQNTEAFF. As DNA, the CDR3 is TGTGCCAGCAGACGACAGAACACTGAAGCTTTCTTT.

In its sample, this clone was seen a few times. V and J are TRBV14 and TRBJ1-6; 7 bases are shared with TRBD1. V dropped 4 bases and J dropped 9; count of bases not matched to a gene: 3. The CDR3 covers 13 residues. From germline, CDR1 is SGHDN and CDR2 FVKESK. In DNA form, the CDR3 reads TGTGCCAGCAGCCTTGGGACAGTTTCACCCCTCCACTTT. This encodes CASSLGTVSPLHF. The complete variable domain, with remaining parts taken from reference TRBV14 and TRBJ1-6, reads EAGVTQFPSHSVIEKGQTVTLRCDPISGHDNLYWYRRVMGKEIKFLLHFVKESKQDESGMPNNRFLAERTGGTYSTLKVQPAELEDSGVYFCASSLGTVSPLHFGNGTRLTVT.

This clone was counted only a few times. This chain connects TRBV10-3 to TRBJ1-2, with unresolved D. V lost 2 bases to trimming and J lost 5 bases, with 9 bases between them. The germline V gene has CDR1 ENHRY and CDR2 SYGVKD. The CDR3 has 13 amino acids. The CDR3 DNA reads TGTGCCATCAGTGAGGGCGGAAGTTATGGCTACACCTTC. Its protein is CAISEGGSYGYTF.

The CDR3 sequence: CASSDWEVYNEQFF. DNA for the CDR3: TGTGCCAGCAGTGACTGGGAGGTTTACAATGAGCAGTTCTTC. The chain carries TRBV2 and TRBJ2-1; D possibly corresponds to TRBD2 (6 bases). The germline CDR1 and CDR2 sequences are SNHLY and FYNNEI. This CDR3 has 14 residues. Trimming cost V 3 bases and J 4 bases, with 10 bases left between them.

This chain joins TRBV9 and TRBJ2-2, with D tentatively TRBD2 (5 bases). Germline CDR1 SGDLS, CDR2 YYNGEE. This CDR3 contains 13 residues. V lost 5 bases, J lost 4 bases, and 9 bases lay in between. CDR3 in amino acids: CASRDTSTGELFF. The CDR3 DNA reads as TGTGCCAGCAGAGATACTAGCACCGGGGAGCTGTTTTTT.

This clone has just a few counts. The rearrangement uses TRBV2 and TRBJ1-5; no firm D call. Germline CDR1 SNHLY, CDR2 FYNNEI. Trimming pared 5 bases from V and 0 bases from J, leaving 8 bases between. CDR3 length equals 14 residues. In DNA, the CDR3 is TGTGCCAGCAGTCACGACTATAGCAATCAGCCCCAGCATTTT. Translation gives CASSHDYSNQPQHF.

The rearrangement links TRBV19 to TRBJ2-3; TRBD1 is a possible D gene (6 bases). The CDR3 is 16 residues long. V gave up 0 bases and J gave up 2 bases, with 12 bases separating them. CDR1 LNHDA and CDR2 SQIVND come from the germline V gene (reference sequence). CDR3 loop: CASSIDLNRATDTQYF. The DNA for the CDR3 is TGTGCCAGTAGTATAGATCTAAACAGGGCCACAGATACGCAGTATTTT.

The V call is TRBV21-1, the J call TRBJ1-2; the table assigns TRBD1, which was not confirmed against the DNA. TRBV21-1 is noted as a pseudogene. This CDR3 comprises 17 residues. CDR3 sequence reads: CASSKSKGAPVNYGYTF. In DNA form, the CDR3 reads TGTGCCAGCAGCAAAAGTAAGGGGGCGCCGGTTAACTATGGCTACACCTTC.

This chain connects TRBV19 to TRBJ1-2, with no clear D. V lost 0 bases to trimming and J lost 5 bases, with 13 bases between them. The CDR3 length is 15 residues. Germline V lookup: CDR1 LNHDA, CDR2 SQIVND (reference sequence). DNA of the CDR3: TGTGCCAGTAGTATAGATGTTTCCCAGAGGTATGGCTACACCTTC. Translated, it gives CASSIDVSQRYGYTF.

The chain has TRBV2 and TRBJ1-5; D not certain. Germline CDR1 reads SNHLY; CDR2 reads FYNNEI. This CDR3 has 16 amino acids. Trimming cost V 0 bases and J 1 base, with 10 bases left between them. The CDR3 coding sequence is TGTGCCAGCAGTGAAGCGGGCAGGATGAGCAATCAGCCCCAGCATTTT. It encodes CASSEAGRMSNQPQHF.

The chain has TRBV18 and TRBJ1-5; TRBD1 agrees at 9 bases. The trim removed 3 bases at V and 4 bases at J, leaving 4 bases unmatched. There are 15 residues in the CDR3. CDR1 KGHSH and CDR2 LQKENI come from the germline V gene. CDR3 loop: CASSPPGTGNQPQHF. In DNA, the CDR3 is TGTGCCAGCTCACCCCCCGGGACAGGGAATCAGCCCCAGCATTTT.

This chain links TRBV11-3 with TRBJ2-1; D call uncertain. The ends were cut back, 1 base at V and 8 bases at J, with 6 bases in the middle. CDR3 length: 12 residues. Germline V gives CDR1 SGHNT, CDR2 YENEEA. DNA for the CDR3: TGTGCCAGCAGCTTAGTCGGGTATGAGCAGTTCTTC. Protein sequence: CASSLVGYEQFF.